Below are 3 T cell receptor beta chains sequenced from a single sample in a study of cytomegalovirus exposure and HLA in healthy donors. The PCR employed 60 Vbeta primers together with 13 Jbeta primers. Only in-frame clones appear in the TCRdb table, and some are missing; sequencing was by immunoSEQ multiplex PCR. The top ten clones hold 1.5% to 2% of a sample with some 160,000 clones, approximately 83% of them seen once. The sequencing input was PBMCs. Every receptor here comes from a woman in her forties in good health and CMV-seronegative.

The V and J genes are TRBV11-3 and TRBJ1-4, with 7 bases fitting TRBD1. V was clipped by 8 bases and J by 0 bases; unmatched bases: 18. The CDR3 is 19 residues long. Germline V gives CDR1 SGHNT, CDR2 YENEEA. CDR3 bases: TGTGCCAGCCGCACCTTCGGAGACAGGGCCGTCGCAACTAATGAAAAACTGTTTTTT. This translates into CASRTFGDRAVATNEKLFF. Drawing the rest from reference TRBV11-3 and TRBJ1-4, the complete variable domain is EAGVVQSPRYKIIEKKQPVAFWCNPISGHNTLYWYLQNLGQGPELLIRYENEEAVDDSQLPKDRFSAERLKGVDSTLKIQPAELGDSAVYLCASRTFGDRAVATNEKLFFGSGTQLSVL.

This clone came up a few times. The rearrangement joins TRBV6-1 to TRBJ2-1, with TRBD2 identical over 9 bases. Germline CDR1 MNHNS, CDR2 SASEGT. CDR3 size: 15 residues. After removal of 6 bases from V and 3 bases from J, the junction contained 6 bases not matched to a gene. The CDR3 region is CASRTSGADYNEQFF. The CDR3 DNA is TGTGCCAGCAGGACTAGCGGAGCAGACTACAATGAGCAGTTCTTC.

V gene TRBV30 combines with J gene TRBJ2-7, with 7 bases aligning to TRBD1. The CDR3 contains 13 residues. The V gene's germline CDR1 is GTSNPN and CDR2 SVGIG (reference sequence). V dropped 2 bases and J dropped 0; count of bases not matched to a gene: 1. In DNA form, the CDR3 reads TGTGCCTGGAGTCGGACAGGCTCCTACGAGCAGTACTTC. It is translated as CAWSRTGSYEQYF.